The 8 T cell receptor beta chains given below trace back to one sample, sequenced in a study of vaccination and CD4 T cells after COVID-19. No antigen is known for these receptors. The Oncomine TCR Beta short-read assay sequenced DNA from cultured CD4+ T cells. TCRdb re-called the PCR reads with MiXCR, one entry per CDR3 protein. The table lists approximately 15,000 distinct CDR3 sequences, roughly 50% of them singletons. Treatment indicated: approximately 11-day PBMC culture with coronavirus spike peptide pools or control peptides (ViraFEST assay). Sequenced: CD4+ T cells from blood, cultured in vitro. All receptors derive from a human donor who had recovered from COVID-19.

This clonotype was seen a few times. The chain uses TRBV7-9 and TRBJ2-1, with 7 nucleotides matching TRBD1. CDR1 is SEHNR and CDR2 is FQNEAQ in the germline V gene (reference sequence). Germline trimming cut 3 bases from V and 5 bases from J; bases unmatched to any gene: 4. This CDR3 is built from 14 residues. This CDR3 is CASSFSQGNNEQFF. For the CDR3, the DNA is TGTGCCAGCAGCTTCTCACAGGGGAACAATGAGCAGTTCTTC.

A remark on this clonotype: Germline and junction disagree at one end, which may indicate a read error. This chain joins TRBV6-4 and TRBJ2-1; 12 bases map to TRBD1. CDR1 is MRHNA and CDR2 is SNTAGT in the germline V gene. This CDR3 region has 14 residues. The CDR3 protein is CASSEGTGGNEQLF. CDR3 DNA: TGTGCCAGCAGTGAAGGGACAGGGGGCAATGAGCAGCTCTTC.

To note about this clonotype: Germline is not matched at one junction end, which may reflect a read error. The rearrangement joins TRBV6-1 to TRBJ1-1; no clear D. Germline assignment: CDR1 MNHNS and CDR2 SASEGT. There are 13 residues in the CDR3. CDR3 coding DNA: TGTGTCAGCCGGCAGATTGTGGACACTGAAGCTTTCTTT. Translated: CVSRQIVDTEAFF.

Only a few counts were recorded for this clonotype. V usage is TRBV11-3 and J usage is TRBJ2-1, with 11 positions matching TRBD1. After removal of 6 bases from V and 10 bases from J, the junction contained 14 bases not matched to a gene. The germline V gene encodes CDR1 SGHNT and CDR2 YENEEA. The CDR3 extends over 16 amino acids. CDR3 bases: TGTGCCAGCAGTCAGAGGGGGACAGGGGGTTATGGGGAGCAGTTCTTC. Amino acids: CASSQRGTGGYGEQFF.

The J gene is TRBJ2-3, the V gene TRBV20-1; TRBD2 agrees at 13 bases. The V gene's germline CDR1 is DFQATT and CDR2 SNEGSKA (reference sequence). The CDR3 spans 15 residues. V gave up 6 bases and J gave up 5 bases; unmatched junction bases: 8. The CDR3 is CSAPPGLAGLDTQYF. CDR3 coding DNA: TGCAGTGCCCCCCCGGGACTAGCGGGATTAGATACGCAGTATTTT.

This rearrangement joins TRBV7-9 to TRBJ2-1; TRBD2 agrees at 7 bases. There are 16 residues in the CDR3. V lost 3 bases and J lost 5; bases outside the gene matches: 10. Germline lookup yields CDR1 SEHNR and CDR2 FQNEAQ (reference sequence). The CDR3 bases are TGTGCCAGCAGCTTGACGACTAGCTTCACAAACAATGAGCAGTTCTTC. It encodes CASSLTTSFTNNEQFF.

This sequence joins TRBV5-4 and TRBJ2-7; no firm D call. The CDR3 covers 11 residues. Germline V CDR1 and CDR2: SGHNT, YYREEE (reference sequence). Between the trimmed V and J ends, which lost 1 base and 7 bases, there was a span of 6 bases. CDR3 sequence: CASSLHREQYF. DNA of the CDR3: TGTGCCAGCAGCTTGCATCGAGAGCAGTACTTC.

This clonotype has only a few counts. The chain has TRBV24-1 and TRBJ2-5; 7 nucleotides line up with TRBD1. V gave up 4 bases and J gave up 7 bases; unmatched junction bases: 8. This CDR3 spans 14 amino acids. CDR1 and CDR2 from the germline V gene are KGHDR and SFDVKD. The CDR3 coding sequence is TGTGCCACCAGTGACCCCCAGGGGGTAGGGACCCAGTACTTC. Translated: CATSDPQGVGTQYF.